This entry describes one T cell receptor beta chain. Its antigen is currently unknown. This sample is part of a study of cytomegalovirus exposure and HLA in healthy donors. Study-wide points: Follow-up analysis seemed to connect common viral pathogens with several of the most significant clusters identified. The study flagged about 160 TCR beta chains as cytomegalovirus-associated. Later analysis revealed greater clonal expansion in HLA-associated TCR beta chains than in equally common others.

A multiplex PCR was run with 60 Vbeta primers and 13 Jbeta primers. Produced via immunoSEQ multiplex PCR; TCRdb's table is partial and in-frame only. Of about 110,000 clones listed, about 80% are singletons. Sequenced sample: PBMCs. The TCR was taken from a man aged 25-45 years in good health and CMV-seropositive.

The CDR3 sequence: CAGKRTELLNEKLFF. The CDR3 bases are TGTGCCGGTAAGCGGACAGAGCTTTTAAATGAAAAACTGTTTTTT. V usage is TRBV19 and J usage is TRBJ1-4; a weak D match, TRBD1 (6 bases). V was clipped by 11 bases and J by 5 bases, with 21 bases between them. The germline gives CDR1 LNHDA, CDR2 SQIVND (reference sequence). This CDR3 is built from 15 residues.